These 20 T cell receptor beta chains originate from one sample sequenced in a study of blood T cell repertoires in COVID-19. Using immunoSEQ multiplex PCR, the repertoire was profiled, and TCRdb retains in-frame clones only, with some absent. The sample gives some 110,000 clones, 84% of which show up once; more than 20% is in the top ten. Sequenced input: peripheral blood. These TCRs come from a man between 60 and 70 years old with acute or convalescent COVID-19.

The V call is TRBV28, the J call TRBJ1-2; the D gene is possibly TRBD1 (6 bases). The germline V and J ends were trimmed by 2 bases and 6 bases, with 7 bases remaining between them. Per the germline V gene, CDR1 is MDHEN and CDR2 is SYDVKM. CDR3 length: 12 amino acids. CDR3 in DNA: TGTGCCAGCAGTTTAACAGGGAATGGCTACACCTTC. This encodes CASSLTGNGYTF.

In this sample, this clone turned up once. J is TRBJ1-1 and V is TRBV10-1; no firm D call. The germline V and J ends were trimmed by 2 bases and 4 bases, with 8 bases remaining between them. Germline V lookup: CDR1 WNHNN, CDR2 SYGVQD (reference sequence). The CDR3 consists of 13 residues. In DNA, the CDR3 is TGCGCCAGCAGTGAGGGGAGGGCCACTGAAGCTTTCTTT. Amino acid sequence: CASSEGRATEAFF.

The rearrangement uses TRBV9 and TRBJ1-1; no reliable D call. Per germline, CDR1 SGDLS and CDR2 YYNGEE. The CDR3 sequence is 13 residues long. V lost 5 bases, J lost 5 bases, and 13 bases lay in between. The CDR3 region is CASSGPQETEAFF. In DNA form, the CDR3 reads TGTGCCAGCAGTGGGCCTCAAGAGACTGAAGCTTTCTTT.

The rearrangement links TRBV7-2 to TRBJ2-1; 15 positions match TRBD2. The germline V gene encodes CDR1 SGHTA and CDR2 FQGNSA. V lost 5 bases to trimming and J lost 8 bases; unmatched junction nucleotides: 4. The CDR3 covers 15 residues. The chain's CDR3 is CASSPGTSGRYEQFF. DNA of the CDR3: TGTGCCAGCAGCCCCGGGACTAGCGGGAGGTATGAGCAGTTCTTC. Filled out from reference TRBV7-2 and TRBJ2-1, the complete variable domain reads GAGVSQSPSNKVTEKGKDVELRCDPISGHTALYWYRQSLGQGLEFLIYFQGNSAPDKSGLPSDRFSAERTGGSVSTLTIQRTQQEDSAVYLCASSPGTSGRYEQFFGPGTRLTVL.

The J gene is TRBJ2-7, the V gene TRBV5-5, with 16 bases matching TRBD2. CDR1 is SGHKS, CDR2 YYEKEE, per germline (reference sequence). There are 17 residues in the CDR3. The V segment lost 4 bases and the J segment 2 bases; nucleotides outside the gene matches: 6. CDR3 residues: CASSQGTSGRGTYEQYV. The DNA of the CDR3 is TGTGCCAGCAGCCAGGGGACTAGCGGGAGGGGCACCTACGAGCAGTACGTC.

The chain uses TRBV19 and TRBJ1-5, with a tentative D call TRBD1 (5 bases). The CDR3 covers 16 residues. The germline CDR1 and CDR2 sequences are LNHDA and SQIVND (reference sequence). Trimming cost V 3 bases and J 0 bases, with 12 bases left between them. CDR3 loop: CASSMPGSYSNQPQHF. The CDR3 DNA sequence: TGTGCCAGTAGTATGCCAGGGTCTTATAGCAATCAGCCCCAGCATTTT.

The chain combines TRBV9 with TRBJ2-2, with TRBD2 matching 15 bases. The CDR3 runs to 18 residues. With V trimmed by 3 bases and J by 7 bases, 10 bases remained unmatched. Germline CDR1 is SGDLS and CDR2 is YYNGEE. The CDR3 DNA reads as TGTGCCAGCAGCGGATGGACTAGCGGGAGGGCCGGCAGCGGGGAGCTGTTTTTT. As protein: CASSGWTSGRAGSGELFF.

The rearrangement uses TRBV28 and TRBJ1-2; 7 nucleotides agree with TRBD1. Germline CDR1 is MDHEN and CDR2 is SYDVKM. This CDR3 has 13 residues. V shed 6 bases, J shed 7 bases, and the junction held 8 bases outside the gene matches. CDR3 DNA sequence: TGTGCCAGCAGGAGGCCTAACAGGGGTGGCTACACCTTC. Amino acids: CASRRPNRGGYTF.

This chain links TRBV27 with TRBJ2-7; D is possibly TRBD2 (5 bases). The CDR3 has 16 amino acids. The germline V gene encodes CDR1 MNHEY and CDR2 SMNVEV (reference sequence). V gave up 4 bases and J gave up 0 bases, with 16 bases separating them. CDR3 bases: TGTGCCAGCAGTTCTTTCCTACGTGGGAGCTCCTACGAGCAGTACTTC. Its translation is CASSSFLRGSSYEQYF.

The chain couples TRBV7-9 to TRBJ2-7, with TRBD1 matching 7 bases. In germline, CDR1 is SEHNR, CDR2 FQNEAQ (reference sequence). V trimming: 0 bases; J trimming: 9 bases; junction bases outside the gene matches: 8. This CDR3 has 14 amino acids. This chain's CDR3 is CASSLAGDRAWQYV. The CDR3 coding sequence is TGTGCCAGCAGCTTAGCAGGAGACAGGGCTTGGCAGTACGTC.

The V and J genes are TRBV19 and TRBJ2-1; 11 bases align to TRBD2. Germline-derived CDR1 and CDR2 are LNHDA and SQIVND (reference sequence). The CDR3 has 15 amino acids. Trimming at V came to 2 bases and at J to 7 bases, leaving 4 bases not matched to a gene. As DNA, the CDR3 is TGTGCCAGTAGTATAACTAGCGGGAGTTGGAATGAGCAGTTCTTC. This encodes CASSITSGSWNEQFF.

The rearrangement uses TRBV24-1 and TRBJ2-7, with 8 nucleotides matching TRBD2. The CDR3 consists of 16 residues. Germline-derived CDR1 and CDR2 are KGHDR and SFDVKD. V shed 3 bases, J shed 4 bases, and the junction held 10 bases outside the gene matches. This CDR3 reads CATSDNNGRVIYEQYV. CDR3 DNA sequence: TGTGCCACCAGTGATAATAACGGGAGGGTAATTTACGAGCAGTACGTC.

The chain recombines TRBV29-1 with TRBJ1-1, with a tentative D call TRBD1 (5 bases). V gave up 0 bases and J gave up 1 base, with 12 bases separating them. Germline loops: CDR1 SQVTM, CDR2 ANQGSEA. The CDR3 sequence is 15 residues long. This chain's CDR3 is CSVEDSRGSNTEAFF. The DNA of the CDR3 is TGCAGCGTTGAAGATAGTAGGGGATCGAACACTGAAGCTTTCTTT.

This chain uses TRBV6-5 with TRBJ2-3; TRBD2 might be the D (5 bases). From germline, CDR1 is MNHEY and CDR2 SVGAGI. Trimming took 8 bases from V and 4 from J, leaving 13 bases between them. The CDR3 length is 13 residues. The CDR3 reads CASEVGSPDTQYF. Written as DNA, the CDR3 is TGTGCCAGCGAGGTGGGGAGTCCAGATACGCAGTATTTT.

In DNA, the CDR3 is TGTGCCAGCAGTGCCCGGGACAGGGGCAAAAAACTGTTTTTT. This translates into CASSARDRGKKLFF. The chain couples TRBV2 to TRBJ1-4, with 10 bases lining up with TRBD1. CDR1 SNHLY and CDR2 FYNNEI come from the germline V gene. With V trimmed by 4 bases and J by 9 bases, 5 bases remained unmatched. The CDR3 covers 14 residues.

The J gene is TRBJ1-5, the V gene TRBV19, with 8 bases that match TRBD1. From germline, CDR1 is LNHDA and CDR2 SQIVND (reference sequence). V lost 3 bases to trimming and J lost 4 bases; unmatched junction nucleotides: 5. The CDR3 sequence is 15 residues long. The CDR3 DNA follows: TGTGCCAGTAGTATTGACAGGGGCAGAAATCAGCCCCAGCATTTT. This encodes CASSIDRGRNQPQHF.

This chain links TRBV15 with TRBJ2-1, with unresolved D. Germline V CDR1 and CDR2: LNHNV, YYDKDF (reference sequence). The V gene lost 5 bases and the J gene lost 0 bases, with 14 bases spanning the gap. The CDR3 has 16 amino acids. CDR3 bases: TGTGCCACCAGCCCCCAAGCGAGCCGCTCCTACAATGAGCAGTTCTTC. Translation gives CATSPQASRSYNEQFF.

V and J are TRBV11-3 and TRBJ1-1; D is unclear. The CDR3 runs to 13 residues. CDR1 and CDR2 from the germline V gene are SGHNT and YENEEA. V lost 2 bases to trimming and J lost 0 bases, with 4 bases between them. CDR3 region: CASSLQMNTEAFF. CDR3 nucleotide sequence: TGTGCCAGCAGCTTACAGATGAACACTGAAGCTTTCTTT.

The rearrangement joins TRBV30 to TRBJ2-1; TRBD2 matches at 7 bases. Per the germline V gene, CDR1 is GTSNPN and CDR2 is SVGIG (reference sequence). V was clipped by 1 base and J by 0 bases; unmatched bases: 6. The CDR3 covers 16 residues. The CDR3 nucleotides are TGTGCCTGGAGTGGAGGACTAGAGTTCTCCTACAATGAGCAGTTCTTC. Translating gives CAWSGGLEFSYNEQFF.

The rearrangement joins TRBV28 to TRBJ1-6, with TRBD1 identical over 8 bases. From germline, CDR1 is MDHEN and CDR2 SYDVKM. V shed 8 bases and J 1 base; nucleotides not matched to a gene: 1. This CDR3 is built from 14 residues. CDR3 nucleotide sequence: TGTGCCAGCTGGACAGGGTCCTATAATTCACCCCTCCACTTT. It codes for CASWTGSYNSPLHF.